The 17 T cell receptor beta chains reported below all come from one sample, sequenced in a study of shared clonotypes between healthy human individuals (dated by TCRdb to 2018 to 2021). The library was built by means of the immunoSEQ multiplex PCR assay. TCRdb retrieved this table from immuneACCESS and kept in-frame rearrangements only. Not all clones are present; in checked studies, unresolved V genes account for under half, and no reason is known for the remainder. The sample includes approximately 720,000 clones, with around 72% observed a single time. The leading ten clones occupy around 2% of the sample. The sample consisted of memory CD4+ T cells sorted from blood. This specimen's cell subset or site label, per the study, means: CD45RA-negative fraction. The origin of the receptors is a woman aged 25 to 39 in good health.

The J gene is TRBJ2-4, the V gene TRBV5-1; D is possibly TRBD1 (6 bases). The germline V gene encodes CDR1 SGHRS and CDR2 YFSETQ. The V end was cut by 0 bases, the J end by 6 bases, with 10 bases between. CDR3 length: 14 residues. The CDR3 coding sequence is TGCGCCAGCAGCTTGGGGACAGAATCAAACATTCAGTACTTC. Its translation: CASSLGTESNIQYF.

V and J are TRBV28 and TRBJ2-3; 8 positions match TRBD2. The CDR3 is 15 residues long. V dropped 6 bases and J dropped 3; count of bases not matched to a gene: 8. Germline assignment: CDR1 MDHEN and CDR2 SYDVKM. In DNA, the CDR3 is TGTGCCAGCAGAAGGAAGCGGGAGAGTACAGATACGCAGTATTTT. This codes for CASRRKRESTDTQYF.

The DNA of the CDR3 is TGTGCCAGCAGTATAACAACGGTTGGCTACACCTTC. This codes for CASSITTVGYTF. The rearrangement uses TRBV6-1 and TRBJ1-2; D not certain. Germline assignment: CDR1 MNHNS and CDR2 SASEGT. Trimming removed 5 bases at V and 7 bases at J, with 11 bases between. The CDR3 is 12 residues long.

This clone occurred a few times. This sequence joins TRBV5-1 and TRBJ1-3, with a tentative D call TRBD1 (5 bases). Deletions cut 4 bases from V and 3 bases from J, with 8 bases between. This CDR3 is 13 amino acids long. CDR1 SGHRS and CDR2 YFSETQ come from the germline V gene. The CDR3 region is CASSGDGGNTIYF. The CDR3 DNA is TGCGCCAGCAGCGGGGACGGTGGAAACACCATATATTTT.

The chain has TRBV19 and TRBJ1-5; D possibly corresponds to TRBD1 (6 bases). CDR3 length: 14 residues. In germline, CDR1 is LNHDA, CDR2 SQIVND (reference sequence). Trimming shortened V by 5 bases and J by 6 bases, and 14 bases separated the two germline ends. The CDR3 sequence is CASSHAGAVQPQHF. As DNA, the CDR3 is TGTGCCAGTAGTCATGCAGGGGCGGTTCAGCCCCAGCATTTT.

The V and J genes are TRBV4-1 and TRBJ2-2; 10 bases map to TRBD2. V shed 0 bases and J 5 bases; nucleotides not matched to a gene: 9. Germline V gene lookup returns CDR1 MGHRA and CDR2 YSYEKL. CDR3 length: 18 residues. CDR3 DNA: TGCGCCAGCAGCCAAGATCCTAGCGGGAGTCTTTCTACCGGGGAGCTGTTTTTT. Its protein is CASSQDPSGSLSTGELFF.

V gene TRBV9 combines with J gene TRBJ2-2; D is unclear. Trimming removed 0 bases at V and 6 bases at J, with 12 bases between. This CDR3 has 15 amino acids. The germline V gene encodes CDR1 SGDLS and CDR2 YYNGEE. The CDR3 loop reads CASSVAPTTAGELFF. The CDR3 DNA sequence: TGTGCCAGCAGCGTAGCCCCCACGACCGCCGGGGAGCTGTTTTTT.

This chain uses TRBV6-5 with TRBJ2-3; D tentatively reads TRBD1 or TRBD2 (6 bases each). The CDR3 loop spans 15 amino acids. Trimming took 2 bases from V and 2 from J, leaving 11 bases between them. The germline CDR1 and CDR2 sequences are MNHEY and SVGAGI. In DNA, the CDR3 is TGTGCCAGCAGTTACCAGTGGGGGGCCACAGATACGCAGTATTTT. It is translated as CASSYQWGATDTQYF.

This rearrangement joins TRBV19 to TRBJ1-5, with D hard to call. The CDR3 runs 16 residues. V dropped 5 bases and J dropped 0 bases, with 14 bases sitting between them. Germline values: CDR1 LNHDA, CDR2 SQIVND (reference sequence). CDR3 sequence: CASSGLTGYSNQPQHF. The DNA for the CDR3 is TGTGCCAGTAGTGGCTTGACGGGGTATAGCAATCAGCCCCAGCATTTT.

The chain uses TRBV5-1 and TRBJ2-7, with D maybe TRBD1 (5 bases). In germline, CDR1 is SGHRS, CDR2 YFSETQ. Trimming took 4 bases from V and 9 from J, leaving 14 bases between them. This CDR3 is 12 amino acids long. The CDR3 coding sequence is TGCGCCAGCAGCGAGAAGGGGATCTGGCAGTACTTC. It encodes CASSEKGIWQYF.

V is TRBV27 and J is TRBJ2-7; D unclear. Germline CDR1 and CDR2: MNHEY and SMNVEV (reference sequence). Trimming stripped 6 bases from V and 4 bases from J, with 19 bases between. The CDR3 has 15 residues. In nucleotides, the CDR3 is TGTGCCAGCAGGTCCCCCGGGTCGCGATCTTACGAGCAGTACTTC. The encoded protein is CASRSPGSRSYEQYF.

Worth noting for this clone: The junction and the germline gene differ at one end; a read error may be behind it. The rearrangement joins TRBV6-5 to TRBJ1-2, with 7 bases fitting TRBD1. The length of the CDR3 is 12 residues. The germline V gene has CDR1 MNHEY and CDR2 SVGAGI. The CDR3 coding sequence is TGTGCCAGCAGTTGTTGTCGAAGGGACAGCCCCTTC. It yields the protein CASSCCRRDSPF.

This chain joins TRBV19 and TRBJ1-4, with a possible D match to TRBD1 (6 bases). The CDR3 spans 13 residues. V dropped 5 bases and J dropped 8 bases, with 12 bases sitting between them. Germline V gene data show CDR1 as LNHDA and CDR2 as SQIVND (reference sequence). The DNA for the CDR3 is TGTGCCAGTAGTTACAGGGCCACGGAAAAACTGTTTTTT. The encoded protein is CASSYRATEKLFF.

V gene TRBV5-1 combines with J gene TRBJ2-7, with a tentative D call TRBD1 (5 bases). V gave up 2 bases and J gave up 3 bases, with 9 bases separating them. The CDR3 extends over 13 amino acids. CDR1 and CDR2 from the germline V gene are SGHRS and YFSETQ. The CDR3 loop reads CASSFQGLYEQYF. The CDR3 DNA follows: TGCGCCAGCAGCTTCCAGGGCCTCTACGAGCAGTACTTC.

V is TRBV7-2 and J is TRBJ2-5; tentative D call: TRBD2 (5 bases). Germline V CDR1 and CDR2: SGHTA, FQGNSA. The CDR3 runs to 16 residues. Trimming took 1 base from V and 4 from J, leaving 16 bases between them. CDR3 bases: TGTGCCAGCAGCTTAGGATTCTCCGATCGGGGAGAGACCCAGTACTTC. Residues: CASSLGFSDRGETQYF. Full variable domain (remainder filled in from reference TRBV7-2 and TRBJ2-5): GAGVSQSPSNKVTEKGKDVELRCDPISGHTALYWYRQSLGQGLEFLIYFQGNSAPDKSGLPSDRFSAERTGGSVSTLTIQRTQQEDSAVYLCASSLGFSDRGETQYFGPGTRLLVL.

The chain is built from TRBV5-1 and TRBJ2-2; D unresolved. V lost 1 base to trimming and J lost 8 bases, with 18 bases between them. Germline lookup yields CDR1 SGHRS and CDR2 YFSETQ. CDR3 length: 16 amino acids. The CDR3 loop reads CASSLYPVNLMGELFF. In DNA, the CDR3 is TGCGCCAGCAGCTTGTATCCAGTCAACTTGATGGGGGAGCTGTTTTTT.

Comment on this clone: In the same sample, other DNA sequences code for this CDR3. The chain is built from TRBV19 and TRBJ2-1, with 10 bases that match TRBD2. Germline V gene data show CDR1 as LNHDA and CDR2 as SQIVND (reference sequence). V gave up 2 bases and J gave up 7 bases; unmatched junction bases: 5. CDR3 length: 15 amino acids. In DNA form, the CDR3 reads TGTGCCAGTAGTATACTAGCGGGAGCGGGGAATGAGCAGTTCTTC. Its protein product is CASSILAGAGNEQFF. The entire variable domain, with the rest obtained from reference TRBV19 and TRBJ2-1, is as follows: DGGITQSPKYLFRKEGQNVTLSCEQNLNHDAMYWYRQDPGQGLRLIYYSQIVNDFQKGDIAEGYSVSREKKESFPLTVTSAQKNPTAFYLCASSILAGAGNEQFFGPGTRLTVL.